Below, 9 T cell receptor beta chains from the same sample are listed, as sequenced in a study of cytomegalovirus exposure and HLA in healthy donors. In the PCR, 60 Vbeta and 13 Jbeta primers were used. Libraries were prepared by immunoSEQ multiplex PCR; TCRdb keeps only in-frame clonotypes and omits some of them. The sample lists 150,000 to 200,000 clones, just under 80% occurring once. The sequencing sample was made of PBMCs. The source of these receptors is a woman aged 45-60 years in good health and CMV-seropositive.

CDR3 bases: TGTGCCAGCAGCTTAGAAGGGACGGGAGGGAGGGCCGAGCAGTACTTC. Translated: CASSLEGTGGRAEQYF. This sequence joins TRBV7-2 and TRBJ2-7; 8 nucleotides align to TRBD2. The V and J ends lost 1 base and 6 bases, in that order; junction bases with no gene match: 11. In germline, CDR1 is SGHTA, CDR2 FQGNSA. The CDR3 has 16 residues.

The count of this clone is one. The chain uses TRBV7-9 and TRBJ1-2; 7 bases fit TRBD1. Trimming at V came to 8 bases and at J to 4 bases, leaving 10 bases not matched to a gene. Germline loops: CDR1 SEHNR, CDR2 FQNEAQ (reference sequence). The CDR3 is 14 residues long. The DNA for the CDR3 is TGTGCCAGCGAACTACCAGGGGGTTCCTATGGCTACACCTTC. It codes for CASELPGGSYGYTF.

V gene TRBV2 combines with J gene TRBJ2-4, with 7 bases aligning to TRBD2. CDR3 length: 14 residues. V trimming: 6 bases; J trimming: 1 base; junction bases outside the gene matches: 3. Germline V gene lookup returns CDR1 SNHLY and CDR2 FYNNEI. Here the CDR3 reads CASRATSAKNIQYF. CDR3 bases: TGTGCCAGCAGGGCGACTAGCGCCAAAAACATTCAGTACTTC.

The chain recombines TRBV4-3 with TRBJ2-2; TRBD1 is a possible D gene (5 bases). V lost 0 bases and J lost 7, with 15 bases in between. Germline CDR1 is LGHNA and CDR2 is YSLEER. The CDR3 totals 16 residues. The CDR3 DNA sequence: TGCGCCAGCAGCCAAGACCCCAGGGTACAAATCGGGGAGCTGTTTTTT. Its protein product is CASSQDPRVQIGELFF.

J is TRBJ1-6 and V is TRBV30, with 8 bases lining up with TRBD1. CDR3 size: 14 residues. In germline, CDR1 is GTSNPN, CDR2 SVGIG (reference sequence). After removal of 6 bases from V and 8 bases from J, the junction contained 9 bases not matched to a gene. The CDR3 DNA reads TGTGCCTGTACTCGTTCAGGGGGCGATTCACCCCTCCACTTT. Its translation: CACTRSGGDSPLHF.

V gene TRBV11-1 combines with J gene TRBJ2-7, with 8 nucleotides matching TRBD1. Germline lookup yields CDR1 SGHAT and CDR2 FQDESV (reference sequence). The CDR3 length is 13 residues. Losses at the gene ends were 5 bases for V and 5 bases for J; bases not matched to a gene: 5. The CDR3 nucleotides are TGTGCCAGCAGCCGACTCAGGGGGCACGAGCAGTACTTC. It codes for CASSRLRGHEQYF.

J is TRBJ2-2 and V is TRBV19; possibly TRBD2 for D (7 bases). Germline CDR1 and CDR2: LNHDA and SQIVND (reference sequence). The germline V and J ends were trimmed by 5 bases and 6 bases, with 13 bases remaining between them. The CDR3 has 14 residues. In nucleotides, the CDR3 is TGTGCCAGTAGTCCCCGGGGGGCCGCCGGGGAGCTGTTTTTT. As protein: CASSPRGAAGELFF.

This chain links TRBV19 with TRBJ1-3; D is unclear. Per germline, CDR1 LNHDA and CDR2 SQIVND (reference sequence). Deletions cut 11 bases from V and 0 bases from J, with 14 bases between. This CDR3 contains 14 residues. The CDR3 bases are TGTGCCTCCTGCCTGGGAGGCTCTGGAAACACCATATATTTT. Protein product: CASCLGGSGNTIYF.

The CDR3 sequence: CASTPRQGAADQYF. CDR3 nucleotide sequence: TGTGCCAGCACCCCGCGGCAGGGGGCCGCCGACCAGTACTTC. The genes are TRBV7-2 and TRBJ2-5; TRBD1 matches 8 bases. This CDR3 is 14 amino acids long. V lost 7 bases and J lost 10; bases outside the gene matches: 14. CDR1 is SGHTA and CDR2 is FQGNSA in the germline V gene.